These T cell receptor beta chains were read from a single sample in a study of blood T cell repertoires in COVID-19. The method was immunoSEQ multiplex PCR; TCRdb's version includes in-frame clones alone and lacks a portion of them. The repertoire consists of hundreds of thousands of clones, with around nine tenths occurring once and the leading ten covering roughly 1.6%. The sequenced sample consisted of PBMCs or T cells enriched from blood (not recorded which). These receptors were taken from a woman in her forties or fifties who had recovered from COVID-19. The CDR3 runs from the conserved cysteine through the conserved F or W. A D gene is named only where the DNA matches it firmly. Clone size is stated in some rows and not others, as once, few, many or a class when expanded.

J gene	D gene	clone size	V gene	CDR3 protein	CDR3 DNA
TRBJ2-2	.	once	TRBV24-1	CATSPVLGQAKAINTGELFF	TGTGCCACCAGCCCCGTTCTTGGACAAGCCAAAGCTATTAACACCGGGGAGCTGTTTTTT
TRBJ1-6	.	.	TRBV28	CASSFRDISPLHF	TGTGCCAGCAGTTTCCGGGACATTTCACCCCTCCACTTT
TRBJ1-5	.	.	TRBV29-1	CSVEEVLDSLFEPQHF	TGCAGCGTTGAAGAGGTCCTAGACAGTCTGTTCGAGCCCCAGCATTTT
TRBJ1-3	.	once	TRBV28	CASLQGAGNTIYF	TGTGCCAGCCTACAGGGCGCTGGAAACACCATATATTTT
TRBJ1-2	.	few	TRBV30	CAWSVERQSGYTF	TGTGCCTGGAGTGTAGAACGACAGTCAGGCTACACCTTC
TRBJ2-1	TRBD2	.	TRBV18	CASSPSLAGEDEQFF	TGTGCCAGCTCACCATCGCTAGCGGGAGAGGATGAGCAGTTCTTC
TRBJ1-1	.	.	TRBV29-1	CSVLTGNTEAFF	TGCAGCGTTTTGACAGGGAACACTGAAGCTTTCTTT
TRBJ1-4	TRBD1	once	TRBV11-2	CASSQTMGQLFATNEKLFF	TGTGCCAGCAGCCAAACTATGGGACAGCTATTCGCAACTAATGAAAAACTGTTTTTT
TRBJ2-2	TRBD2	.	TRBV4-2	CASSQPPGLAGGGTGELFF	TGTGCCAGCAGCCAACCCCCGGGACTAGCGGGAGGTGGGACCGGGGAGCTGTTTTTT
TRBJ2-7	.	once	TRBV5-6	CASSSLPKSSYEQYF	TGTGCCAGCAGCTCCCTCCCCAAGAGCTCCTACGAGCAGTACTTC
TRBJ2-1	.	once	TRBV7-2	CASSTTGTPYNEQFF	TGTGCCAGCAGTACAACAGGGACCCCCTACAATGAGCAGTTCTTC
TRBJ2-3	TRBD1	.	TRBV7-6	CASSRTGYGGTDTQYF	TGTGCCAGCAGCAGGACAGGGTACGGGGGCACAGATACGCAGTATTTT
TRBJ2-1	.	.	TRBV4-3	CASSQETFSYNEQFF	TGCGCCAGCAGCCAAGAAACTTTTTCCTACAATGAGCAGTTCTTC
TRBJ2-6	.	few	TRBV6-1	CASSEDSSGANVLTF	TGTGCCAGCAGTGAAGACAGCTCTGGGGCCAACGTCCTGACTTTC
TRBJ1-3	.	.	TRBV29-1	CSVGHSIGNTIYF	TGCAGCGTCGGTCATTCGATCGGAAACACCATATATTTT
TRBJ2-1	.	.	TRBV12-3/TRBV12-4	CASRDDFQGEQFF	TGTGCCAGCAGGGATGATTTTCAGGGGGAGCAGTTCTTC
TRBJ1-5	TRBD1	.	TRBV2	CASSAEQGDQPQHF	TGTGCCAGCAGTGCCGAGCAGGGGGATCAGCCCCAGCATTTT
TRBJ2-1	.	.	TRBV7-3	CASSSRGGLYNEQFF	TGTGCCAGCAGCTCAAGGGGCGGATTATACAATGAGCAGTTCTTC
TRBJ1-3	.	.	TRBV5-6	CASSLVGGLIGNTIYF	TGTGCCAGCAGCTTGGTGGGGGGGCTCATTGGAAACACCATATATTTT
TRBJ1-2	.	.	TRBV10-2	CASSEFKEGSGYTF	TGCGCCAGCAGTGAATTTAAGGAGGGTTCTGGCTACACCTTC
TRBJ1-3	.	.	TRBV11-2	CASSLDRLANTIYF	TGTGCCAGCAGCTTAGACCGTCTAGCAAACACCATATATTTT
TRBJ1-2	.	.	TRBV19	CASAEKTGFMGYTF	TGTGCCAGCGCGGAAAAGACAGGATTTATGGGCTACACCTTC
TRBJ2-7	TRBD1	once	TRBV2	CASRAGTGVPYEQYF	TGTGCCAGCAGGGCCGGGACAGGGGTCCCCTACGAGCAGTACTTC
TRBJ2-3	TRBD2	.	TRBV29-1	CSITAGGPSDTQYF	TGCAGCATAACAGCGGGAGGGCCCTCAGATACGCAGTATTTT
TRBJ2-2	.	.	TRBV7-8	CASSWGAKSYAGELFF	TGTGCCAGCAGCTGGGGAGCAAAAAGCTATGCCGGGGAGCTGTTTTTT
TRBJ2-3	.	few	TRBV4-3	CASSRRARTDTQYF	TGCGCCAGCAGCCGGCGGGCCCGCACAGATACGCAGTATTTT
TRBJ2-5	TRBD2	few	TRBV2	CASSGRGRSQETQYF	TGTGCCAGCAGTGGTCGCGGGAGATCCCAAGAGACCCAGTACTTC
TRBJ2-7	.	.	TRBV7-9	CASSFGQNYEQYF	TGTGCCAGCAGCTTCGGACAGAACTACGAGCAGTACTTC
TRBJ2-2	TRBD1	few	TRBV7-9	CASSSPGTGLAGELFF	TGTGCCAGCAGCTCCCCAGGGACAGGTTTGGCCGGGGAGCTGTTTTTT
TRBJ1-4	TRBD1	.	TRBV18	CASSPSGGKEKLFF	TGTGCCAGCTCACCTTCAGGGGGCAAAGAAAAACTGTTTTTT
TRBJ2-1	TRBD2	.	TRBV13	CASSPTLAGRRMSYNEQFF	TGTGCCAGCAGCCCAACCCTAGCGGGAAGGAGGATGTCCTACAATGAGCAGTTCTTC
TRBJ2-2	TRBD1	once	TRBV12-5	CASGGRLGTGVNTGELFF	TGTGCTAGTGGGGGACGACTCGGGACAGGGGTTAACACCGGGGAGCTGTTTTTT
TRBJ1-2	.	once	TRBV9	CASSADNEYGYTF	TGTGCCAGTAGCGCGGACAACGAATATGGCTACACCTTC
TRBJ2-5	.	.	TRBV5-1	CASSLQAGGTETQYF	TGCGCCAGCAGCTTGCAAGCAGGGGGGACGGAGACCCAGTACTTC
TRBJ2-7	.	few	TRBV3-1/TRBV3-2	CASNRNSEGTYEQYF	TGTGCCAGCAACCGAAACAGCGAGGGTACCTACGAGCAGTACTTC
TRBJ2-6	.	.	TRBV5-1	CASSAGQSGANVLTF	TGCGCCAGCAGCGCGGGACAGTCTGGGGCCAACGTCCTGACTTTC
TRBJ1-2	.	.	TRBV6-5	CASSPGEAVYGYTF	TGTGCCAGCAGTCCCGGGGAGGCAGTCTATGGCTACACCTTC
TRBJ2-7	TRBD2	.	TRBV20-1	CSASSLAGVAYEQYF	TGCAGTGCTAGTTCTCTAGCGGGAGTAGCCTACGAGCAGTACTTC
TRBJ1-1	TRBD1	.	TRBV29-1	CSVTGTEFMNTEAFF	TGCAGCGTTACCGGGACAGAGTTCATGAACACTGAAGCTTTCTTT
TRBJ2-5	.	.	TRBV28	CASSFRVQETQYF	TGTGCCAGCAGTTTCAGGGTCCAAGAGACCCAGTACTTC
TRBJ1-2	.	.	TRBV7-6	CASSLDTEANYGYTF	TGTGCCAGCAGCTTAGATACAGAAGCTAACTATGGCTACACCTTC
TRBJ2-1	TRBD2	.	TRBV29-1	CSVDTGTSGLNEQFF	TGCAGCGTTGACACCGGGACTAGCGGCCTAAATGAGCAGTTCTTC
TRBJ1-5	.	.	TRBV28	CAIQQRGGGNQPQHF	TGTGCCATTCAACAGCGGGGGGGAGGCAATCAGCCCCAGCATTTT
TRBJ2-5	.	.	TRBV5-1	CASSLERSELSTQYF	TGCGCCAGCAGCTTGGAGAGGTCTGAGCTGTCGACCCAGTACTTC
TRBJ2-7	TRBD2	.	TRBV28	CASSPTLAGGRGQYF	TGTGCCAGCAGCCCCACCCTAGCGGGAGGGCGTGGGCAGTACTTC
TRBJ2-1	TRBD2	.	TRBV6-4	CASSILPRLAGGIYNEQFF	TGTGCCAGCAGCATACTTCCCCGCTTAGCGGGAGGGATCTACAATGAGCAGTTCTTC
TRBJ1-2	.	.	TRBV12-3/TRBV12-4	CASSFTGNGYTF	TGTGCCAGCAGTTTTACAGGGAATGGCTACACCTTC
TRBJ2-1	.	.	TRBV7-2	CASSLRGYNEQFF	TGTGCCAGCAGCTTAAGGGGTTACAATGAGCAGTTCTTC
TRBJ1-1	.	.	TRBV27	CASSHGDTGGEAFF	TGTGCCAGCAGTCATGGGGATACGGGAGGGGAAGCTTTCTTT
TRBJ1-5	.	.	TRBV9	CASSVDGTRNQPQHF	TGTGCCAGCAGCGTAGATGGCACCCGCAATCAGCCCCAGCATTTT
TRBJ2-1	TRBD2	few	TRBV11-2	CASSLESGSLNEQFF	TGTGCCAGCAGCTTAGAGAGCGGGAGTTTGAATGAGCAGTTCTTC
TRBJ2-1	TRBD1	.	TRBV27	CASSLNPRDRVYNEQFF	TGTGCCAGCAGCCTTAATCCCCGGGACAGGGTCTACAATGAGCAGTTCTTC
TRBJ2-1	.	.	TRBV19	CATTKSRVRGGNEQFF	TGTGCCACCACAAAATCGCGAGTTCGTGGAGGCAATGAGCAGTTCTTC
TRBJ2-7	.	.	TRBV30	CAWRQGFAYEQYF	TGTGCCTGGAGACAGGGTTTCGCCTACGAGCAGTACTTC
TRBJ2-7	.	.	TRBV5-1	CASSLLDTYEQYF	TGCGCCAGCAGCTTGTTGGACACCTACGAGCAGTACTTC
TRBJ1-2	.	.	TRBV28	CASGSGLGYTF	TGTGCCAGCGGCTCGGGTCTTGGCTACACCTTC